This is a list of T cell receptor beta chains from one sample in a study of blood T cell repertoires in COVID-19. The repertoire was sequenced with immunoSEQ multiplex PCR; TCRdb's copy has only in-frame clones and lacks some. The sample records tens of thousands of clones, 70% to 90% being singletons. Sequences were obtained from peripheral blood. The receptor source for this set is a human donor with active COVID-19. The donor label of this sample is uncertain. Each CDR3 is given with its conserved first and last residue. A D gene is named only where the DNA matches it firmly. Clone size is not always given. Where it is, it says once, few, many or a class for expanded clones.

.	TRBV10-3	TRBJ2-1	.	CAISDGNGYNEQFF	TGTGCCATCAGTGACGGGAACGGGTACAATGAGCAGTTCTTC
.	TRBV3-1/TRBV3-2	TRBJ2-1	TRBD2	CASSPASGGRNNEQFF	TGTGCCAGCAGTCCAGCTAGCGGGGGGCGAAACAATGAGCAGTTCTTC
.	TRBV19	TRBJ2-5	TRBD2	CASSGGLAGPETQYF	TGTGCCAGTAGTGGGGGACTAGCGGGCCCAGAGACCCAGTACTTC
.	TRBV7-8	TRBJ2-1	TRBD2	CASSLAASGDHYNEQFF	TGTGCCAGCAGCTTAGCGGCTAGCGGGGACCACTACAATGAGCAGTTCTTC
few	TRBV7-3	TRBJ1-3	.	CASSHFPGASGNTIYF	TGTGCCAGCAGCCACTTCCCAGGGGCCTCTGGAAACACCATATATTTT
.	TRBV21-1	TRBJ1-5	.	CASSEGTGKRDNQPQHF	TGTGCCAGCAGCGAGGGGACAGGGAAGAGGGACAATCAGCCCCAGCATTTT
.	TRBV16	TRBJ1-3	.	CASSLPWGGQGNTIYF	TGTGCCAGCAGCCTCCCATGGGGAGGGCAAGGAAACACCATATATTTT
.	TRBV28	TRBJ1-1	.	CASSLYLTEAFF	TGTGCCAGCAGTTTATATCTGACTGAAGCTTTCTTT
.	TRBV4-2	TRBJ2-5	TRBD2	CASSARSGGARETQYF	TGTGCCAGCTCCGCCCGTAGCGGGGGGGCCAGGGAGACCCAGTACTTC
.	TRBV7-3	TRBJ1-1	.	CASSLLGATEAFF	TGTGCCAGCAGCTTACTGGGGGCGACTGAAGCTTTCTTT
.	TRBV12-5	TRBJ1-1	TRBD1	CASGLSDRGGTEAFF	TGTGCTAGTGGTTTGTCGGACAGGGGAGGCACTGAAGCTTTCTTT
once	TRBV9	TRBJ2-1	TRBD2	CASSASGSSYNEQFF	TGTGCCAGCAGCGCTAGCGGGAGCTCCTACAATGAGCAGTTCTTC
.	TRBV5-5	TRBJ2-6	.	CASSLSFSGANVLTF	TGTGCCAGCAGCTTGAGCTTCTCTGGGGCCAACGTCCTGACTTTC
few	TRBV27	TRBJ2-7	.	CASSSLLSYEQYF	TGTGCCAGCAGTTCCCTCCTCTCCTACGAGCAGTACTTC
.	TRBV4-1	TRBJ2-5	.	CASSQRETQYF	TGCGCCAGCAGCCAGCGGGAGACCCAGTACTTC
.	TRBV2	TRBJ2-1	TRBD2	CASRGGGSPHNEQFF	TGTGCCAGCAGGGGCGGGGGATCCCCACACAATGAGCAGTTCTTC
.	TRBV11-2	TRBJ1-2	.	CASSLAEGVYGYTF	TGTGCCAGCAGCTTAGCCGAGGGGGTCTATGGCTACACCTTC
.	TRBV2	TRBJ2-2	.	CASSEAVETGELFF	TGTGCCAGCAGTGAAGCAGTAGAAACCGGGGAGCTGTTTTTT
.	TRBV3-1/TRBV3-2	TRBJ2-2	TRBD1	CASRRDRTVGELFF	TGTGCCAGCCGTCGGGACAGGACAGTTGGGGAGCTGTTTTTT
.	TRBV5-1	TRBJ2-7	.	CASSLESREGEQYF	TGCGCCAGCAGCTTGGAGTCGCGTGAGGGAGAGCAGTACTTC
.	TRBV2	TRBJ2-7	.	CASSEREIGTYEQYF	TGTGCCAGCAGTGAAAGGGAGATAGGCACCTACGAGCAGTACTTC
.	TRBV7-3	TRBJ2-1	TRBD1	CASSFDRVGYEQFF	TGTGCCAGCAGCTTCGACAGGGTGGGATATGAGCAGTTCTTC
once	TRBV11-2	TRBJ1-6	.	CASSLTVLNSPLHF	TGTGCCAGCAGCTTGACAGTCCTTAATTCACCCCTCCACTTT
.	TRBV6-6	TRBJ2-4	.	CATYGGSFLAKNIQYF	TGTGCCACTTATGGCGGCAGCTTCTTAGCCAAAAACATTCAGTACTTC
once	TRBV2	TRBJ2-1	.	CASSETGVSYNEQFF	TGTGCCAGCAGTGAAACAGGCGTCTCCTACAATGAGCAGTTCTTC
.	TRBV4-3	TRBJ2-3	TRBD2	CASRRGLAGSTDTQYF	TGCGCCAGCCGGAGAGGACTAGCGGGGAGCACAGATACGCAGTATTTT